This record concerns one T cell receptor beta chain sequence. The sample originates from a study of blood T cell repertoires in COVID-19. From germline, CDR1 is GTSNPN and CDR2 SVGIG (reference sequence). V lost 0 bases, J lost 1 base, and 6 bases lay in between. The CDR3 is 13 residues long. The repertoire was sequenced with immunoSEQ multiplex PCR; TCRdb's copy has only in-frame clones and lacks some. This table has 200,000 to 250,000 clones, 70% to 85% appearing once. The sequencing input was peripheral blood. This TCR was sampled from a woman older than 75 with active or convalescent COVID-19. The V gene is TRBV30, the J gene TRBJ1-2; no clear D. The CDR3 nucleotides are TGTGCCTGGAGTGTACGACATAACTATGGCTACACCTTC. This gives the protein CAWSVRHNYGYTF.